This T cell receptor (beta chain) was documented in a study of cytomegalovirus exposure and HLA in healthy donors. Study-wide findings and caveats: Earlier results showed most TCR beta V segments being productive about 87% or about 30% of the time.

From germline, CDR1 is SQVTM and CDR2 ANQGSEA. CDR3 size: 14 residues. With 4 bases clipped from V and 7 bases from J, the junction kept 4 bases outside the gene matches. The study ran its PCR with 60 Vbeta and 13 Jbeta primers. Assay: immunoSEQ multiplex PCR; the TCRdb copy retains only in-frame clones and omits some. The sample holds approximately 180,000 clones, 75% to 85% seen once. About this clone itself: The antigen is undetermined.

The rearrangement joins TRBV29-1 to TRBJ2-1; 13 bases match TRBD2. Sequencing was performed on PBMCs. The clonotype originates from a woman between 25 and 40 years old in good health and CMV-seropositive. The CDR3 region has the DNA TGCAGCGTTGGACGGACTAGCGGGAGTAATGAGCAGTTCTTC. This codes for CSVGRTSGSNEQFF.